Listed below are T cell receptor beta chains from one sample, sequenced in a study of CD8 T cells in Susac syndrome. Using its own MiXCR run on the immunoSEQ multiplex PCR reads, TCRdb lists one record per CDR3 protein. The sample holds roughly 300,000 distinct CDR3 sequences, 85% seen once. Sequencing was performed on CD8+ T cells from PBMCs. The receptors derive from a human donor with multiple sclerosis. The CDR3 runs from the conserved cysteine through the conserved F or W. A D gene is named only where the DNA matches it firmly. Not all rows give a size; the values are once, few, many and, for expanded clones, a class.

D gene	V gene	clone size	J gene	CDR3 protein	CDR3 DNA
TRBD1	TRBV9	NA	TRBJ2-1	CASSGGQGIDEQFF	TGTGCCAGCAGCGGTGGACAGGGGATCGATGAGCAGTTCTTC
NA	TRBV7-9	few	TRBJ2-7	CATREVKSATYEQYF	TGTGCCACCAGGGAGGTTAAGAGTGCAACCTACGAGCAGTACTTC
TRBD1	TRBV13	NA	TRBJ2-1	CASSPSQGQGYNEQFF	TGTGCCAGCAGCCCTAGCCAGGGACAGGGTTACAATGAGCAGTTCTTC
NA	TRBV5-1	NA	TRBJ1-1	CASRMVFLRSTEAFF	TGCGCCAGCAGAATGGTCTTTCTGCGTAGCACTGAAGCTTTCTTT
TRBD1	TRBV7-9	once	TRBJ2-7	CASSLGMTGGHEQYF	TGTGCCAGCAGCTTAGGGATGACAGGGGGCCACGAGCAGTACTTC
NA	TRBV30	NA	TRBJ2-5	CAWSVDGRETQYF	TGTGCCTGGAGTGTAGACGGCCGAGAGACCCAGTACTTC
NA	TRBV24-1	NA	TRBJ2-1	CATTGSSYNEQFF	TGTGCCACCACCGGGAGCTCCTACAATGAGCAGTTCTTC
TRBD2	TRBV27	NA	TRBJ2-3	CASSFLSAGGSTDTQYF	TGTGCCAGCAGTTTCCTTTCAGCGGGAGGTAGCACAGATACGCAGTATTTT
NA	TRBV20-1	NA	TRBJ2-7	CSARDRELTYEQYF	TGCAGTGCTAGAGACAGGGAACTTACTTACGAGCAGTACTTC
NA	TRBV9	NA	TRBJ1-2	CASSVEGMAGYTF	TGTGCCAGCAGCGTAGAGGGGATGGCAGGCTACACCTTC
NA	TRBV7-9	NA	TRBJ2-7	CASTGRSYEQYF	TGTGCCAGCACGGGTAGGTCCTACGAGCAGTACTTC
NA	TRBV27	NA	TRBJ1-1	CASSFFPEMNTEAFF	TGTGCCAGCAGTTTCTTCCCAGAGATGAACACTGAAGCTTTCTTT
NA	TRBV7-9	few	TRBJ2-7	CASRPGAAYEQYF	TGTGCCAGCAGGCCGGGGGCGGCCTACGAGCAGTACTTC
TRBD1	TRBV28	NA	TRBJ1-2	CASKLRDRYYGYTF	TGTGCCAGCAAGCTCCGGGACAGGTACTATGGCTACACCTTC
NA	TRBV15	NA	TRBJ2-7	CATSIDSAGYEQYF	TGTGCCACCAGCATCGATAGTGCCGGGTACGAGCAGTACTTC
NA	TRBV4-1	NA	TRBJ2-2	CASSLRGGPPNTGELFF	TGCGCCAGCAGCCTCCGTGGGGGCCCTCCAAACACCGGGGAGCTGTTTTTT
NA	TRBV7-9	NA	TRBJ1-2	CASSFGIPGEEDGYTF	TGTGCCAGCAGCTTCGGAATCCCGGGGGAAGAGGATGGCTACACCTTC
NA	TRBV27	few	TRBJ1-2	CASGTGYGYTF	TGTGCCAGCGGTACAGGATATGGCTACACCTTC
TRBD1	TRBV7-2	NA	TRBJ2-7	CASSPTGVLYEQYF	TGTGCCAGCAGCCCTACAGGGGTTCTTTACGAGCAGTACTTC
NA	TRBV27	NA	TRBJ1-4	CASTAIGANEKLFF	TGTGCCAGCACGGCAATCGGGGCCAATGAAAAACTGTTTTTT
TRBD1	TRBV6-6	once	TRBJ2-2	CASIDPGTGNTGELFF	TGTGCCAGCATCGACCCCGGGACAGGGAACACCGGGGAGCTGTTTTTT
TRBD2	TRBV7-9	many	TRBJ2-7	CASSLAGGEQYF	TGTGCCAGCAGCCTAGCGGGAGGCGAGCAGTACTTC
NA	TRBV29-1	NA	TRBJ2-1	CSVKGDREEIHSYNEQFF	TGCAGCGTGAAGGGCGATCGCGAGGAGATACACTCCTACAATGAGCAGTTCTTC
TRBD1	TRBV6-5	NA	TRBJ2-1	CASSPPRTGLNEQFF	TGTGCCAGCAGCCCCCCGCGGACAGGGCTCAATGAGCAGTTCTTC
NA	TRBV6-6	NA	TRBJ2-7	CASTTEDGTYEQYF	TGTGCCAGCACCACTGAGGACGGCACCTACGAGCAGTACTTC
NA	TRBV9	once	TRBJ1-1	CASTQGENTEAFF	TGTGCCAGCACCCAAGGGGAGAACACTGAAGCTTTCTTT
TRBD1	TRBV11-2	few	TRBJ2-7	CASSNRGPEQYF	TGTGCCAGCAGCAACAGGGGGCCCGAGCAGTACTTC
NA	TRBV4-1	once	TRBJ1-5	CASSQFNGNQPQHF	TGCGCCAGCAGCCAATTTAATGGGAATCAGCCCCAGCATTTT
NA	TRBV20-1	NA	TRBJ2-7	CSARESSGFYEQYF	TGCAGTGCTAGAGAGTCCAGCGGTTTCTACGAGCAGTACTTC
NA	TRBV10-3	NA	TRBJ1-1	CAISEPPTGPYTEAFF	TGTGCCATCAGTGAGCCTCCGACAGGCCCATACACTGAAGCTTTCTTT
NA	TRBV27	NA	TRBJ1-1	CASSRRREVNTEAFF	TGTGCCAGCAGCCGGAGGAGGGAGGTGAACACTGAAGCTTTCTTT
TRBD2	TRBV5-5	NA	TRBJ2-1	CASSLGLAGVSTDNEQFF	TGTGCCAGCAGCTTGGGACTAGCGGGAGTTTCGACCGACAATGAGCAGTTCTTC
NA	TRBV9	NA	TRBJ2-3	CASSVEGKLGDTQYF	TGTGCCAGCAGCGTAGAGGGGAAGTTGGGAGATACGCAGTATTTT
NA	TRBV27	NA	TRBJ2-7	CASSLLVRGYTYEQYF	TGTGCCAGCAGTTTATTGGTACGGGGGTATACCTACGAGCAGTACTTC
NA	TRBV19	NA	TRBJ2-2	CATATRKGRAGTGELFF	TGTGCCACTGCTACTCGAAAAGGGCGTGCGGGCACCGGGGAGCTGTTTTTT
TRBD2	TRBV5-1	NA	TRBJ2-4	CASSPQGTSFWKNIQYF	TGCGCCAGCAGCCCACAAGGGACTAGCTTTTGGAAAAACATTCAGTACTTC
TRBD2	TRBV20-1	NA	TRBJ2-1	CSARDPPSGRAGEQFF	TGCAGTGCTAGAGATCCACCTAGCGGGAGGGCCGGGGAGCAGTTCTTC
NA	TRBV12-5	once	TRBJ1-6	CASGLVEKGYNSPLHF	TGTGCTAGTGGTTTGGTAGAAAAGGGGTATAATTCACCCCTCCACTTT
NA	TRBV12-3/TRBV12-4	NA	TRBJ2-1	CASSLSGGGDEQFF	TGTGCCAGCAGTTTGTCAGGAGGTGGGGATGAGCAGTTCTTC
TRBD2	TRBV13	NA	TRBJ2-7	CASSLGLAGGNEQYF	TGTGCCAGCAGCTTAGGACTAGCGGGAGGTAACGAGCAGTACTTC
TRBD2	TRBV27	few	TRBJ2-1	CASSGGNEQFF	TGTGCCAGTAGCGGGGGAAATGAGCAGTTCTTC
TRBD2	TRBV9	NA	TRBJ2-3	CASSAGTSGSSDTQYF	TGTGCCAGCAGCGCGGGGACTAGCGGGAGTTCAGATACGCAGTATTTT